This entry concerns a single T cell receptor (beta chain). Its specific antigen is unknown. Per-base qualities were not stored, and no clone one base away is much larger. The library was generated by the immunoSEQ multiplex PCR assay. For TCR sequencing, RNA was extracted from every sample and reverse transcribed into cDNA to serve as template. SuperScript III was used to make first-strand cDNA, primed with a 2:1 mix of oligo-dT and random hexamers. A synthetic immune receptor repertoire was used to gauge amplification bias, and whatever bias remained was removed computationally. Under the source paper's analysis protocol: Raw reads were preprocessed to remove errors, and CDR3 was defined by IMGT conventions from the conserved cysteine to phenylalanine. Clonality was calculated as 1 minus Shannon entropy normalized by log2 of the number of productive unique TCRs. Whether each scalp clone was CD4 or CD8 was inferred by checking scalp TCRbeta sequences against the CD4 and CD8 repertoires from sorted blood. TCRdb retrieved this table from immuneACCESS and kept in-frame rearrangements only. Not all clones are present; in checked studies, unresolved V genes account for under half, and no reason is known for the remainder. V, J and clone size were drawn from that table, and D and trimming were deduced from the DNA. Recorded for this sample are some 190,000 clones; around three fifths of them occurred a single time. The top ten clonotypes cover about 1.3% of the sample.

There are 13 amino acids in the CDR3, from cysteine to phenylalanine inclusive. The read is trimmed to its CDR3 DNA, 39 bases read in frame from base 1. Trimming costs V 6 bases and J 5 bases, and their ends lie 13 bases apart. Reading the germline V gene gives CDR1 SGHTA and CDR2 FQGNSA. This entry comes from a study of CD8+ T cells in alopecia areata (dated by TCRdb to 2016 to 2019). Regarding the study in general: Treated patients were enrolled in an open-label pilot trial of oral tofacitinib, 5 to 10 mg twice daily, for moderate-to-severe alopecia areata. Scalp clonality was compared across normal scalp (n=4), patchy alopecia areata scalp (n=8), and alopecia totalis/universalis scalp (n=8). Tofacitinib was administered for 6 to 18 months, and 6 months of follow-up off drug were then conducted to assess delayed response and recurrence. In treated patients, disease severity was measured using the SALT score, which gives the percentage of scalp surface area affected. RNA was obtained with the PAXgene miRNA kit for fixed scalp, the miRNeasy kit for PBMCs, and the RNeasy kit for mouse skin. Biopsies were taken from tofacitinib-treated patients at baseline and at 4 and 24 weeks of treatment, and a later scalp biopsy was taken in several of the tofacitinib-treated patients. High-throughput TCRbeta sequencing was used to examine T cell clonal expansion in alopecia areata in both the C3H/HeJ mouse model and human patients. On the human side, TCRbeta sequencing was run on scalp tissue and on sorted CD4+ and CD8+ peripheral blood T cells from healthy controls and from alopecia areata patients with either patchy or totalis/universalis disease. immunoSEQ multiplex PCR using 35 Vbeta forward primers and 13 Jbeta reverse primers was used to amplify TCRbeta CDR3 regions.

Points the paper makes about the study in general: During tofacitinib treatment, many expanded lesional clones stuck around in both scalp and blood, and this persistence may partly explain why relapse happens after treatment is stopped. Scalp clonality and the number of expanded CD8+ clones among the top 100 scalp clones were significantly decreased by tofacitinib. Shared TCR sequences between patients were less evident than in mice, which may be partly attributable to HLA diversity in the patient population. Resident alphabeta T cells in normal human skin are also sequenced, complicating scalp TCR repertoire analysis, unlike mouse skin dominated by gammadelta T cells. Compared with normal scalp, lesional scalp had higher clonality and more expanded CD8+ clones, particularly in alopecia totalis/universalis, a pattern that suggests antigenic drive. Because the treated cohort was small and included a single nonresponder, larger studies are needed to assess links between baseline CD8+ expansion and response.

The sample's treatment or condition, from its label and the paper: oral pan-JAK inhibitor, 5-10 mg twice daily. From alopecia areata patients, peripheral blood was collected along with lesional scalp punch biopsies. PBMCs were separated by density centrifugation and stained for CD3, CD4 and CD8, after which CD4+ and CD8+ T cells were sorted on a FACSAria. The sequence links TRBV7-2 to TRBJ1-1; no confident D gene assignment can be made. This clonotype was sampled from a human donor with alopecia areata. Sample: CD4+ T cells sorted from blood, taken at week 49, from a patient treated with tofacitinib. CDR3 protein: CASRRVQRTEAFF. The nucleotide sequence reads TGTGCCAGCAGGCGAGTACAACGGACTGAAGCTTTCTTT.